One sample yielded the 8 T cell receptor beta chains listed below, sequenced in a study of spatial heterogeneity in lung cancer. Time point here: blood at routine non-recurrence follow-up after resection. One entry per CDR3 protein, called by TCRdb with MiXCR from the 5' RACE reads. The sample includes 35,000 to 55,000 distinct CDR3 sequences, roughly 20% of them seen just once. Specimen: PBMCs, collected at follow-up. The source is a female donor with early-stage non-small cell lung cancer.

In the case of this clonotype: A much larger clone is a single base away; this may be a read error. This chain links TRBV5-1 with TRBJ2-1; 10 bases match TRBD2. Germline V gives CDR1 SGHRS, CDR2 YFSETQ. This CDR3 contains 15 residues. The V segment lost 4 bases and the J segment 7 bases; nucleotides outside the gene matches: 8. CDR3 DNA sequence: TGCGCCAGCAGCGCTCTAGCGGGAGATCTGAATGAGCAGTTCTTC. Translating it yields CASSALAGDLNEQFF. The full variable domain, completed using reference TRBV5-1 and TRBJ2-1, is KAGVTQTPRYLIKTRGQQVTLSCSPISGHRSVSWYQQTPGQGLQFLFEYFSETQRNKGNFPGRFSGRQFSNSRSEMNVSTLELGDSALYLCASSALAGDLNEQFFGPGTRLTVL.

This clonotype was counted only a few times. The genes are TRBV12-5 and TRBJ1-4; D remains unclear. The ends were cut back, 8 bases at V and 0 bases at J, with 4 bases in the middle. The CDR3 totals 12 residues. Germline CDR1 and CDR2: LGHNT and FRNRAP. The chain's CDR3 is CASTSTNEKLFF. In nucleotides, the CDR3 is TGTGCTAGTACTTCAACTAATGAAAAACTGTTTTTT. The variable domain in full, completed from reference TRBV12-5 and TRBJ1-4, reads DARVTQTPRHKVTEMGQEVTMRCQPILGHNTVFWYRQTMMQGLELLAYFRNRAPLDDSGMPKDRFSAEMPDATLATLKIQPSEPRDSAVYFCASTSTNEKLFFGSGTQLSVL.

There are many counts of this clonotype. The chain is built from TRBV5-1 and TRBJ1-1; a weak D match, TRBD1 (5 bases). Trimming removed 2 bases at V and 1 base at J, with 9 bases between. This CDR3 has 14 residues. CDR1 is SGHRS, CDR2 YFSETQ, per germline. CDR3 sequence (DNA): TGCGCCAGCAGCTTCCCCGGGGGGAACACTGAAGCTTTCTTT. Protein product: CASSFPGGNTEAFF.

There are many counts of this clonotype. The chain recombines TRBV13 with TRBJ1-2; 7 bases align to TRBD1. CDR3 length: 15 residues. CDR1 is PRHDT and CDR2 is FYEKMQ in the germline V gene (reference sequence). With V trimmed by 10 bases and J by 2 bases, 13 bases remained unmatched. CDR3 DNA: TGTGCCACCCAACGACAGGGCAGAAGGAACTATGGCTACACCTTC. It encodes CATQRQGRRNYGYTF.

A few counts support this clonotype. The genes are TRBV5-6 and TRBJ2-2, with 10 bases lining up with TRBD2. The CDR3 loop spans 16 amino acids. Germline values: CDR1 SGHDT, CDR2 YYEEEE. Unmatched junction bases numbered 5, after V lost 2 bases and J lost 4 bases. The CDR3 sequence is CASSFLAGASTGELFF. The CDR3 coding sequence is TGTGCCAGCAGCTTCCTAGCGGGAGCGTCCACCGGGGAGCTGTTTTTT.

In this sample, this clonotype turned up many times. The rearrangement joins TRBV20-1 to TRBJ2-3; 8 bases match TRBD2. In germline, CDR1 is DFQATT, CDR2 SNEGSKA (reference sequence). V lost 3 bases, J lost 8 bases, and 7 bases stayed unmatched. The CDR3 loop spans 13 amino acids. Here the CDR3 reads CSARAGGPATQYF. CDR3 DNA sequence: TGCAGTGCTAGGGCGGGGGGTCCGGCTACGCAGTATTTT.

This clonotype has a handful of counts. The chain uses TRBV19 and TRBJ2-1; the D gene is possibly TRBD2 (7 bases). V gave up 2 bases and J gave up 14 bases, with 19 bases separating them. Germline V CDR1 and CDR2: LNHDA, SQIVND (reference sequence). The CDR3 sequence is 14 residues long. The CDR3 is CASSILWGGKGEFF. CDR3 in DNA: TGTGCCAGTAGTATACTCTGGGGGGGCAAGGGAGAGTTCTTC.

Only a few counts were recorded for this clonotype. The chain links TRBV7-2 to TRBJ2-3; 9 bases align to TRBD2. CDR3 length equals 15 residues. The germline gives CDR1 SGHTA, CDR2 FQGNSA. Trimming removed 6 bases from V and 0 bases from J; junction bases left unmatched: 4. In DNA, the CDR3 is TGTGCCAGCAGTCTAGCGGGGACTAGCACAGATACGCAGTATTTT. Protein: CASSLAGTSTDTQYF. Looking up the rest from reference TRBV7-2 and TRBJ2-3 gives the full variable domain: GAGVSQSPSNKVTEKGKDVELRCDPISGHTALYWYRQSLGQGLEFLIYFQGNSAPDKSGLPSDRFSAERTGGSVSTLTIQRTQQEDSAVYLCASSLAGTSTDTQYFGPGTRLTVL.